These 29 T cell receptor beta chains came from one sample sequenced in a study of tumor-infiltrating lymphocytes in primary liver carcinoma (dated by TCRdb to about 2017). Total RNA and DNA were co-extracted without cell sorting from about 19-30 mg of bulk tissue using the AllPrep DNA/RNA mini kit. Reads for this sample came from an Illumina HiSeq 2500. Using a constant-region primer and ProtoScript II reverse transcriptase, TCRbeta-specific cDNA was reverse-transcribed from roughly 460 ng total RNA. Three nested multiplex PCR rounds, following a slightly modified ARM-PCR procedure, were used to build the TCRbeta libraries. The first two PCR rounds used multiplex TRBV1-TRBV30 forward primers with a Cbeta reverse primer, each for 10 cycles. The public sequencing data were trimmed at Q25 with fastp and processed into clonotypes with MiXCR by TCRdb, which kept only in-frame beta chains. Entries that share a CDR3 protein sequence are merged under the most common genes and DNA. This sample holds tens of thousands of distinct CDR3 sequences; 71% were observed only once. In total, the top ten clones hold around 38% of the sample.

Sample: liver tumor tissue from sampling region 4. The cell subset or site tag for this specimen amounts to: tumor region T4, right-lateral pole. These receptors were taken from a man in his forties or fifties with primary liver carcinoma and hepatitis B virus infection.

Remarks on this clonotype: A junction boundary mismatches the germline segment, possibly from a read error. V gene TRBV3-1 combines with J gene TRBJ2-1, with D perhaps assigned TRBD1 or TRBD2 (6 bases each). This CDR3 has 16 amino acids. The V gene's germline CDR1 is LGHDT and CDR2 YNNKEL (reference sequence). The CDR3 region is CASTQRGTHSYNEQFF. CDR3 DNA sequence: TGTGCCAGCACCCAAAGGGGGACTCACTCCTACAATGAGCAGTTCTTC.

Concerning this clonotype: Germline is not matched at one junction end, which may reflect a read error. CDR3 nucleotides: TGTGCCAGCAGTCTCCTAGAGGGAGGGCCCCACAATGAGCATTTCTTC. Translated, it gives CASSLLEGGPHNEHFF. V and J are TRBV28 and TRBJ2-1; 7 positions agree with TRBD2. The germline V gene has CDR1 MDHEN and CDR2 SYDVKM. The CDR3 sequence is 16 residues long.

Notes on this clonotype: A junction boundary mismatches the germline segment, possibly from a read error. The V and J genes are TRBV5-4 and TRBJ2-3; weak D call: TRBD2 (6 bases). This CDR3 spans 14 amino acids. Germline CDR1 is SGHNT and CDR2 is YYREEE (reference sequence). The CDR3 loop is CASSLTSSLDTRYF. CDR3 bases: TGTGCCAGCAGCTTGACTAGCAGTCTAGACACGCGGTATTTT. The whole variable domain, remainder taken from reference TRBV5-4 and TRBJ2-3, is ETGVTQSPTHLIKTRGQQVTLRCSSQSGHNTVSWYQQALGQGPQFIFQYYREEENGRGNFPPRFSGLQFPNYSSELNVNALELDDSALYLCASSLTSSLDTRYFGPGTRLTVL.

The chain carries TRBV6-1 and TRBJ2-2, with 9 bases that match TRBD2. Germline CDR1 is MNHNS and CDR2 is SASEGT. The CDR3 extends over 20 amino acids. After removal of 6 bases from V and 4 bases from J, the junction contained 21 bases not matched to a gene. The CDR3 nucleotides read TGTGCCAGCAGAGACCTCACTGCTAGCGGGACGCGAGAGACCACCGGGGAGCTGTTTTTT. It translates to CASRDLTASGTRETTGELFF.

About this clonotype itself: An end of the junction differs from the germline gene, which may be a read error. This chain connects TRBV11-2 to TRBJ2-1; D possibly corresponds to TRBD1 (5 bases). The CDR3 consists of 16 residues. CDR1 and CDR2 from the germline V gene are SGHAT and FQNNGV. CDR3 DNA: TGTGTCAGCAGCTTAGATCGTTTAGTGTTAGGGGATGAGCAGTTCTTC. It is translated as CVSSLDRLVLGDEQFF.

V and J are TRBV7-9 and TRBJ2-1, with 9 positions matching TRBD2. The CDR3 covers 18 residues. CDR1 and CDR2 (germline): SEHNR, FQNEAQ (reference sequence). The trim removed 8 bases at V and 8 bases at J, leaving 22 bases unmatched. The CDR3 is CASGVNKWAGGPSYEQFF. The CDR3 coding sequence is TGTGCCAGCGGCGTCAACAAGTGGGCGGGAGGGCCGTCCTATGAGCAGTTCTTC.

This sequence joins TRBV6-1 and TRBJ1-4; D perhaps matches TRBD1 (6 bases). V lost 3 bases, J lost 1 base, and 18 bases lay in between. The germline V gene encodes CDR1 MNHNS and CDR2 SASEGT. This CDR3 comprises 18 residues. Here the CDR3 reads CASSEPPSNRVTNEKLFF. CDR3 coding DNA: TGTGCCAGCAGTGAGCCACCATCGAACAGGGTAACTAATGAAAAACTGTTTTTT.

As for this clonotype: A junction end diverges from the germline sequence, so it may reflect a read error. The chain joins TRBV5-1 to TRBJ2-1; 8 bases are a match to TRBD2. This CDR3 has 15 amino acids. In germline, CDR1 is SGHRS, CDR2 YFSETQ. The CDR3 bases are TGCGCCAGTAGCTGGGGACTAGTATCCTACAATGAGCTGTTCTTC. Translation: CASSWGLVSYNELFF.

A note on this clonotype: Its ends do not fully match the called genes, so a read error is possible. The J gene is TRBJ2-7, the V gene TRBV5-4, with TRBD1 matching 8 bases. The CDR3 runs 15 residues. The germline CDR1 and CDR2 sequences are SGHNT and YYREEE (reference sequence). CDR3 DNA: TGTGCCAGCAGCTTGACGGGACAGGATCTCTATGAGCATTACTTC. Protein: CASSLTGQDLYEHYF.

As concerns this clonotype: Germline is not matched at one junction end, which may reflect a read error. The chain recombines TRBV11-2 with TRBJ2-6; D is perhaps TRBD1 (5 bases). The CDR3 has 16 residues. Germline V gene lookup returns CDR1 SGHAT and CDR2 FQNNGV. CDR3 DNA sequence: TGTACCAGCAGCTTAGATCTAGGGGCTGGGGCCAACATCCTGACTTTC. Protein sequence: CTSSLDLGAGANILTF.

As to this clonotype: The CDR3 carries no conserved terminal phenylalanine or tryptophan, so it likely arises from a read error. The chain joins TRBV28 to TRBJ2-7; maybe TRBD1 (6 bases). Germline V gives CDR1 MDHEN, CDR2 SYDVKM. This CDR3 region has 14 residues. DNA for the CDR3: TGTACCAGCAGTCTGGACAGTTACTCCTACGAGCAGTACCTC. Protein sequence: CTSSLDSYSYEQYL.

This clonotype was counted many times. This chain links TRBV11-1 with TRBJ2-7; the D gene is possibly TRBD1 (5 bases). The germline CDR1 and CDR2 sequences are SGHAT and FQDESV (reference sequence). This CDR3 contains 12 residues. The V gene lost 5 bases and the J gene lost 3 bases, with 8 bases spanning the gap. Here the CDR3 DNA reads TGTGCCAGCAGCCCAGACAGCTACGAGCAGTACTTC. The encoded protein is CASSPDSYEQYF.

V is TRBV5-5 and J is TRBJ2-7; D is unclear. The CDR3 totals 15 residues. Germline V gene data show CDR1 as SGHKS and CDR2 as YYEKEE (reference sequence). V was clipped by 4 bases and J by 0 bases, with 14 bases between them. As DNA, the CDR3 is TGTGCCAGCAGCCCCCGTCTGGCTAGCTCCTACGAGCAGTACTTC. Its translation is CASSPRLASSYEQYF.

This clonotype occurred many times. The CDR3 reads CASSQDRGNYGYTF. The CDR3 nucleotides read TGCGCCAGCAGCCAAGACAGGGGAAACTATGGCTACACCTTC. This chain joins TRBV4-1 and TRBJ1-2; TRBD1 is a possible D gene (6 bases). This CDR3 has 14 amino acids. V lost 0 bases, J lost 2 bases, and 7 bases lay in between. Germline V gene lookup returns CDR1 MGHRA and CDR2 YSYEKL.

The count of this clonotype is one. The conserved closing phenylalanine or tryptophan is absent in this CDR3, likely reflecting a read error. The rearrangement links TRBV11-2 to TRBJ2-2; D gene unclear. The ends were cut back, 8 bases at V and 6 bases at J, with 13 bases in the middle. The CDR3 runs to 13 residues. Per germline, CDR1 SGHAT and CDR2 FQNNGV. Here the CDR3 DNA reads TGTGCCAGCGGCCAAGGTGTGGCCGGGGAGCTGTTTTCT. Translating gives CASGQGVAGELFS.

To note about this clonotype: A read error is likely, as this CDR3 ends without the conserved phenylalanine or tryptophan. The CDR3 region is CAIRAGATDTQYS. DNA for the CDR3: TGTGCCATCAGGGCTGGTGCTACAGATACGCAGTATTCT. The rearrangement links TRBV6-5 to TRBJ2-3; D is possibly TRBD1 (5 bases). Trimming stripped 10 bases from V and 3 bases from J, with 14 bases between. Germline V gene sequence: CDR1 MNHEY, CDR2 SVGAGI. This CDR3 contains 13 residues.

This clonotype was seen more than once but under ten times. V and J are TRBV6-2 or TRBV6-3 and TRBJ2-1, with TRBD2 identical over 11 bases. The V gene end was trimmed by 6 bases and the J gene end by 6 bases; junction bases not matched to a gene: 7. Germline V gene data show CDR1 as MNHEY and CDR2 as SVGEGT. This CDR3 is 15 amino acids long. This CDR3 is CASSPLAGAFNEQFF. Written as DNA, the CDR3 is TGTGCCAGCAGCCCACTAGCGGGAGCTTTCAATGAGCAGTTCTTC.

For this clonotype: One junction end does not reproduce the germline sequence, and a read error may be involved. In nucleotides, the CDR3 is TGCGCCAGCTCACCGCCCGGGAGCGTGAGGTCAGGCTACGAGCAGTATTTC. It yields the protein CASSPPGSVRSGYEQYF. The chain is built from TRBV18 and TRBJ2-7, with a weak D call TRBD2 (6 bases). This CDR3 has 17 residues. Germline V gene data show CDR1 as KGHSH and CDR2 as LQKENI.

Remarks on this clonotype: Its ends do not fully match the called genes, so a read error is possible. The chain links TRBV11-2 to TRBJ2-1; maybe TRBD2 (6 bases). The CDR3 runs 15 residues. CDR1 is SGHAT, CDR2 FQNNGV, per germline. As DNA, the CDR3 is TGTGCCTGCAGTTTGGGACTTAGCTCCTACAATGAGCAGTTCTTC. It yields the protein CACSLGLSSYNEQFF.

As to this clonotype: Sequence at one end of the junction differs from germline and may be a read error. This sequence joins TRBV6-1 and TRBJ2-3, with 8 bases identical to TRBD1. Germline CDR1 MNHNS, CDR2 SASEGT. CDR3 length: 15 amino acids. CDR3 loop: CTSSGETGVADTQYF. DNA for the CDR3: TGTACCAGCAGTGGTGAGACAGGGGTGGCAGATACGCAGTATTTT.

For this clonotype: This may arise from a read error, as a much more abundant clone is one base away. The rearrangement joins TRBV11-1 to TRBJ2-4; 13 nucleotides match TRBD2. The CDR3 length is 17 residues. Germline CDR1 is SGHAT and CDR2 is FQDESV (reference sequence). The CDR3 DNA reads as TGTGACAGCAGCTTTCCCGGGACTAGCGGGACCAAAGACATTCAATACTTC. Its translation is CDSSFPGTSGTKDIQYF.

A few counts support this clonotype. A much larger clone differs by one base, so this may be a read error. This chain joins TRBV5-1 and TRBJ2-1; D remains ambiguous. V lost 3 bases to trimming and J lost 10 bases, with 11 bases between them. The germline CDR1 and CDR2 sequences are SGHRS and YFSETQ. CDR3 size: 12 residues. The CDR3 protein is CASSSYKGEQFF. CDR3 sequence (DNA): TGCGCCAGCAGCTCCTACAAGGGCGAGCAGTTCTTC.

In DNA, the CDR3 is TGTGCCAGCAGCTTACGGGACAGGACCAACAATGAGCAGTTCTTC. This gives the protein CASSLRDRTNNEQFF. This rearrangement joins TRBV7-7 to TRBJ2-1; 8 bases match TRBD1. V was pared by 2 bases and J by 5 bases, with 5 bases of the junction left unmatched. This CDR3 has 15 amino acids. Germline lookup yields CDR1 SSHAT and CDR2 FNYEAQ (reference sequence).

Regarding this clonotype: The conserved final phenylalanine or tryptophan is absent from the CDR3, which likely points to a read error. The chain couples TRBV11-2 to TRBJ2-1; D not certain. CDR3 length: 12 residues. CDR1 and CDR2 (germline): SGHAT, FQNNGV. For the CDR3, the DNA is TGTGGCAGCAACCCCTCCCACGATGAGCAGTTCGTC. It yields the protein CGSNPSHDEQFV.

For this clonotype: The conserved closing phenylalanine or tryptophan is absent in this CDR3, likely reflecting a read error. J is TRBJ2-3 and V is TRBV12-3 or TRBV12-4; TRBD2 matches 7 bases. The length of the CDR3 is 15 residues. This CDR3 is CAISLSRTSRYMQYL. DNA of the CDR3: TGTGCCATCAGTCTCTCCCGGACTAGTAGGTATATGCAGTATCTT.

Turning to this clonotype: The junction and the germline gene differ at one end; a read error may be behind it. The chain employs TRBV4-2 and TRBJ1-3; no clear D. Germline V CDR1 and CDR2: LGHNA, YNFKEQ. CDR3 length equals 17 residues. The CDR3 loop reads CASSQDRGVYSRNTIYF. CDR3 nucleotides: TGTGCCAGCAGCCAGGATCGCGGGGTCTACTCTCGAAACACCATATATTTT.

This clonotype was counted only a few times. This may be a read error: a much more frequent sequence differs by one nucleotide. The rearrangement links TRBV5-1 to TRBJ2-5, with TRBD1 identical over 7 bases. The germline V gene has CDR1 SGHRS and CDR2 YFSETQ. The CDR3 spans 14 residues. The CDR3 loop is CASNLGQYQETQYF. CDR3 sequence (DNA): TGCGCCAGCAACTTGGGACAGTACCAAGAGACCCAGTACTTC.

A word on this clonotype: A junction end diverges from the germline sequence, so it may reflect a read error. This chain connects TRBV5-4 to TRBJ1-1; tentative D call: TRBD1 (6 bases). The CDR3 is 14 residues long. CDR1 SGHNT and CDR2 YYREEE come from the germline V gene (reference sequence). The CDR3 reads CASRPQGMNNEAFF. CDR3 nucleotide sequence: TGTGCCAGCAGGCCGCAGGGGATGAACAATGAAGCTTTCTTT.

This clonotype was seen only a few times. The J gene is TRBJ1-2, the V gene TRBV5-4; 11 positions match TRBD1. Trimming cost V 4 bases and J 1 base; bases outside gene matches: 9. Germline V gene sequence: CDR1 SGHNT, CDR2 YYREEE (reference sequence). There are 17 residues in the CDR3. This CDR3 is CASSTPGQGDFNYGYTF. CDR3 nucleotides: TGTGCCAGCAGCACCCCGGGACAGGGGGATTTTAACTATGGCTACACCTTC.